Listed here are 26 T cell receptor beta chains from one sample, sequenced in a study of early T cells in non-severe SARS-CoV-2 infection. MiXCR, run by TCRdb on the 5' RACE reads, gives a single entry per CDR3 protein. The data show about 60,000 distinct CDR3 sequences, with about an eighth seen just once and 4% to 5% held by the top ten. Sequencing input: whole blood. These receptor sequences come from an adult who was a healthcare worker with PCR-confirmed SARS-CoV-2 infection or an uninfected control (not recorded which).

Only a few counts were recorded for this clonotype. The V and J genes are TRBV19 and TRBJ2-2; D could derive from TRBD1 or TRBD2 (6 bases each). CDR3 length equals 13 residues. Trimming left V 5 bases short and J 7 bases short, with 11 bases between. Germline V CDR1 and CDR2: LNHDA, SQIVND (reference sequence). The CDR3 protein is CASSSGASGELFF. Here the CDR3 DNA reads TGTGCCAGTAGTTCGGGGGCGAGCGGGGAGCTGTTTTTT.

The V gene is TRBV6-6, the J gene TRBJ2-4; possible D gene TRBD1, 6 bases. The CDR3 loop spans 19 amino acids. The V gene lost 2 bases and the J gene lost 7 bases, with 27 bases spanning the gap. In germline, CDR1 is MNHNY, CDR2 SVGAGI (reference sequence). CDR3 protein: CASSYPPPGQPLLGNIQYF. CDR3 nucleotides: TGTGCCAGCAGTTACCCCCCTCCGGGACAACCTCTCTTGGGGAACATTCAGTACTTC.

The chain couples TRBV29-1 to TRBJ2-4; a weak D match, TRBD1 (6 bases). V was cut by 3 bases and J by 0 bases, with 12 bases left in between. The CDR3 length is 15 residues. Germline CDR1 is SQVTM and CDR2 is ANQGSEA. The CDR3 nucleotides read TGCAGCGTTGAGGGGGCGGCGGTAGCCAAAAACATTCAGTACTTC. Translated, it gives CSVEGAAVAKNIQYF. The full variable domain, completed using reference TRBV29-1 and TRBJ2-4, is SAVISQKPSRDICQRGTSLTIQCQVDSQVTMMFWYRQQPGQSLTLIATANQGSEATYESGFVIDKFPISRPNLTFSTLTVSNMSPEDSSIYLCSVEGAAVAKNIQYFGAGTRLSVL.

This clonotype is classed as medium-sized (0.01 to 0.1%). CDR3 in DNA: TGTGCCAGCAGCCGAGGACAGACCTTCGGCGCTGAAGCTTTCTTT. Encoded protein: CASSRGQTFGAEAFF. The rearrangement joins TRBV14 to TRBJ1-1, with a tentative D call TRBD1 (6 bases). CDR1 and CDR2 (germline): SGHDN, FVKESK. With 4 bases removed from V and 6 bases from J, the gap between germline ends came to 18 bases. The CDR3 length is 15 residues.

The chain recombines TRBV2 with TRBJ2-3; the D is unclear. The CDR3 consists of 14 residues. Trimming took off 4 bases at V and 1 base at J, with 9 bases between the two ends. Germline V CDR1 and CDR2: SNHLY, FYNNEI. The CDR3 sequence is CASSGETRTDTQYF. For the CDR3, the DNA is TGTGCCAGCAGTGGCGAGACACGCACAGATACGCAGTATTTT.

The chain couples TRBV19 to TRBJ1-2, with D possibly being TRBD1 (5 bases). With 3 bases removed from V and 5 bases from J, the gap between germline ends came to 16 bases. The CDR3 contains 15 residues. Germline CDR1 is LNHDA and CDR2 is SQIVND (reference sequence). Written as DNA, the CDR3 is TGTGCCAGTAGTATCCGGTGGGGAGCAGGGTATGGCTACACCTTC. As protein: CASSIRWGAGYGYTF.

The chain combines TRBV5-4 with TRBJ1-5, with D unresolved. Per germline, CDR1 SGHNT and CDR2 YYREEE (reference sequence). Trimming cost V 0 bases and J 5 bases, with 3 bases left between them. The CDR3 consists of 12 residues. The CDR3 here is CASSLDDQPQHF. The CDR3 DNA reads as TGTGCCAGCAGCTTGGATGATCAGCCCCAGCATTTT.

This clonotype has at least ten counts. V is TRBV7-9 and J is TRBJ2-1, with D hard to call. The CDR3 extends over 14 amino acids. The ends were cut back, 1 base at V and 5 bases at J, with 9 bases in the middle. The germline CDR1 and CDR2 sequences are SEHNR and FQNEAQ (reference sequence). As DNA, the CDR3 is TGTGCCAGCAGCTTAGGTCCCGCAGACAATGAGCAGTTCTTC. It yields the protein CASSLGPADNEQFF.

This clonotype was seen ten or more times. The chain links TRBV3-1 to TRBJ2-5; D remains unclear. The CDR3 is made up of 12 amino acids. From germline, CDR1 is LGHDT and CDR2 YNNKEL (reference sequence). Trimming left V 3 bases short and J 5 bases short, with 7 bases between. The CDR3 sequence: CASSQGRETQYF. The DNA for the CDR3 is TGTGCCAGCAGCCAGGGCCGCGAGACCCAGTACTTC.

To note about this clonotype: The junction does not match germline at one end; this may be a read error. The chain recombines TRBV20-1 with TRBJ2-7; perhaps TRBD2 as D (5 bases). Germline V gene lookup returns CDR1 DFQATT and CDR2 SNEGSKA (reference sequence). The CDR3 loop spans 12 amino acids. The CDR3 DNA is TGCAGTGCAAGAGGGCTGGTGGACGAGCAGTACTTC. Protein product: CSARGLVDEQYF.

The rearrangement uses TRBV3-1 and TRBJ2-7; D remains unclear. The CDR3 contains 11 residues. The germline V gene has CDR1 LGHDT and CDR2 YNNKEL (reference sequence). The V gene lost 4 bases and the J gene lost 5 bases, with 6 bases spanning the gap. In DNA, the CDR3 is TGTGCCAGCAGCCTTTTCCACGAGCAGTACTTC. As protein: CASSLFHEQYF.

Ten or more counts support this clonotype. V and J are TRBV13 and TRBJ2-3; 16 nucleotides line up with TRBD2. The CDR3 is 19 amino acids. V was pared by 5 bases and J by 2 bases, with 10 bases of the junction left unmatched. The germline gives CDR1 PRHDT, CDR2 FYEKMQ (reference sequence). CDR3 loop: CASSHGTSGGAGPTDTQYF. CDR3 DNA sequence: TGTGCCAGCAGCCACGGGACTAGCGGGGGGGCCGGTCCCACAGATACGCAGTATTTT.

In this sample, this clonotype turned up a few times. The rearrangement uses TRBV5-4 and TRBJ2-2, with 8 positions matching TRBD1. Germline CDR1 reads SGHNT; CDR2 reads YYREEE (reference sequence). The trim removed 0 bases at V and 5 bases at J, leaving 12 bases unmatched. This CDR3 contains 18 residues. The CDR3 sequence: CASSLAIRDRSKTGELFF. CDR3 nucleotides: TGTGCCAGCAGCTTGGCGATCCGGGACAGGTCCAAGACCGGGGAGCTGTTTTTT.

The chain recombines TRBV6-5 with TRBJ1-2; TRBD1 matches 10 bases. The CDR3 is made up of 14 amino acids. Germline loops: CDR1 MNHEY, CDR2 SVGAGI. Trimming at V came to 5 bases and at J to 8 bases, leaving 8 bases not matched to a gene. In DNA form, the CDR3 reads TGTGCCAGCAGTCGAGGACAGGGGGTTGGCGGCTACACCTTC. Translation gives CASSRGQGVGGYTF.

This clonotype occurred many times. The chain is built from TRBV2 and TRBJ2-7; a possible D gene is TRBD2 (5 bases). CDR1 SNHLY and CDR2 FYNNEI come from the germline V gene. CDR3 size: 12 residues. V was trimmed by 8 bases and J by 4 bases, leaving 12 bases between them. The CDR3 region is CASWETRYEQYF. DNA of the CDR3: TGTGCCAGCTGGGAGACTCGTTACGAGCAGTACTTC.

This clonotype was observed many times. In DNA, the CDR3 is TGCGCCAGCAGCTTGGGGACAGATAATTCACCCCTCCACTTT. Its translation is CASSLGTDNSPLHF. This rearrangement joins TRBV5-1 to TRBJ1-6, with a possible D match to TRBD1 (6 bases). The V gene's germline CDR1 is SGHRS and CDR2 YFSETQ. The V end lost 0 bases, the J end lost 5 bases, and 6 bases lay between the germline ends. The length of the CDR3 is 14 residues.

This clonotype occurred many times. CDR3 region: CSAAGVGTSYPADTQYF. The CDR3 nucleotides are TGCAGTGCCGCGGGAGTCGGGACTAGCTATCCGGCAGATACGCAGTATTTT. The chain couples TRBV20-1 to TRBJ2-3; TRBD2 matches at 9 bases. The CDR3 is 17 amino acids. From germline, CDR1 is DFQATT and CDR2 SNEGSKA (reference sequence). Losses at the gene ends were 6 bases for V and 4 bases for J; bases not matched to a gene: 17.

The chain employs TRBV20-1 and TRBJ1-6; maybe TRBD1 (5 bases). The V and J ends lost 2 bases and 8 bases respectively, with 16 bases between them. Germline-derived CDR1 and CDR2 are DFQATT and SNEGSKA (reference sequence). The CDR3 consists of 15 residues. CDR3 loop: CSARFSGTDYSPLHF. For the CDR3, the DNA is TGCAGTGCTAGATTCTCCGGGACGGACTATTCACCCCTCCACTTT.

This clonotype showed up just a few times. The chain links TRBV11-2 to TRBJ2-7; D is ambiguous. Trimming stripped 0 bases from V and 4 bases from J, with 13 bases between. The CDR3 has 15 amino acids. The germline CDR1 and CDR2 sequences are SGHAT and FQNNGV. The CDR3 DNA reads TGTGCCAGCAGCTTAGATGGAATAGCCTCTTACGAGCAGTACTTC. Translating it yields CASSLDGIASYEQYF. Supplemented by reference TRBV11-2 and TRBJ2-7, the full variable domain reads EAGVAQSPRYKIIEKRQSVAFWCNPISGHATLYWYQQILGQGPKLLIQFQNNGVVDDSQLPKDRFSAERLKGVDSTLKIQPAKLEDSAVYLCASSLDGIASYEQYFGPGTRLTVT.

This clonotype was counted many times. This chain links TRBV18 with TRBJ2-5; 7 bases align to TRBD1. CDR3 size: 14 residues. Germline V gene sequence: CDR1 KGHSH, CDR2 LQKENI. Trimming took 3 bases from V and 0 from J; bases not matched to a gene: 1. The CDR3 spells CASSPGTDQETQYF. The CDR3, as DNA: TGTGCCAGCTCACCGGGGACAGACCAAGAGACCCAGTACTTC.

The rearrangement links TRBV13 to TRBJ2-7; 8 nucleotides match TRBD2. The CDR3 is 15 amino acids. V lost 1 base to trimming and J lost 2 bases; unmatched junction nucleotides: 4. Germline-derived CDR1 and CDR2 are PRHDT and FYEKMQ (reference sequence). CDR3 sequence: CASSLAAGGPYEQYF. The CDR3 DNA sequence: TGTGCCAGCAGCTTAGCGGCGGGGGGCCCCTACGAGCAGTACTTC.

This clonotype showed up just a few times. This chain links TRBV12-3 or TRBV12-4 with TRBJ1-1; a weak D match, TRBD1 (5 bases). The germline V and J ends were trimmed by 6 bases and 3 bases, with 11 bases remaining between them. The CDR3 runs to 13 residues. The CDR3 here is CASRRDGYTEAFF. Written as DNA, the CDR3 is TGTGCCAGCAGGCGGGACGGTTACACTGAAGCTTTCTTT.

V usage is TRBV20-1 and J usage is TRBJ1-6; D is unresolved. The CDR3 loop spans 13 amino acids. Trimming took off 1 base at V and 11 bases at J, with 12 bases between the two ends. In germline, CDR1 is DFQATT, CDR2 SNEGSKA (reference sequence). Here the CDR3 DNA reads TGCAGTGCTAGAGTCGGCGGATCGGCACCCCTCCACTTT. It encodes CSARVGGSAPLHF.

In this sample, this clonotype turned up many times. This chain joins TRBV6-2 or TRBV6-3 and TRBJ1-2; TRBD1 is a possible D gene (6 bases). The V and J ends lost 6 bases and 5 bases respectively, with 34 bases between them. The CDR3 runs to 20 residues. Per germline, CDR1 MNHEY and CDR2 SVGEGT. The CDR3 here is CASRPIKQGTSSQVPYGYTF. Here the CDR3 DNA reads TGTGCCAGCAGACCAATTAAGCAGGGGACGTCTTCCCAGGTGCCTTATGGCTACACCTTC.

This clonotype was recorded a few times. The chain employs TRBV5-1 and TRBJ1-1, with 7 bases aligning to TRBD1. This CDR3 comprises 14 residues. The germline V gene encodes CDR1 SGHRS and CDR2 YFSETQ. Losses at the gene ends were 1 base for V and 3 bases for J; bases not matched to a gene: 3. The CDR3 region has the DNA TGCGCCAGCAGCTTGACAGGGGACCACACTGAAGCTTTCTTT. This translates into CASSLTGDHTEAFF. Using reference TRBV5-1 and TRBJ1-1 for the parts outside the CDR3, the full variable domain is KAGVTQTPRYLIKTRGQQVTLSCSPISGHRSVSWYQQTPGQGLQFLFEYFSETQRNKGNFPGRFSGRQFSNSRSEMNVSTLELGDSALYLCASSLTGDHTEAFFGQGTRLTVV.

A note on this clonotype: This sequence may be a read error, since a much larger clone differs from it by one base. V and J are TRBV10-3 and TRBJ1-5; D is ambiguous. V was trimmed by 3 bases and J by 3 bases, leaving 12 bases between them. This CDR3 region has 15 residues. Looked up from germline, CDR1 is ENHRY and CDR2 is SYGVKD. The DNA of the CDR3 is TGTGCCATCAGTGAAAGTGCCCATGACAATCAGCCCCAGCATTTT. It translates to CAISESAHDNQPQHF.